This T cell receptor (beta chain) was found in a study of chemoradiotherapy in HPV16-positive cancers (dated by TCRdb to 2022 to 2024). Notes on the research overall: Functional T-cell assays on cells from a couple of HPV16-positive patients defined candidate HPV-specific T-cell clones and common TCR motifs. TCR repertoires from around 80 patients with HPV-related cancers were then used to track the candidate HPV-specific TCRs and motifs. The study asked whether T-cell immunity against the HPV oncoproteins E6 and E7 changes during chemoradiotherapy and whether it affects survival.

Repertoires were sampled multiple times during chemoradiotherapy, which allowed clonal expansion in the tumor microenvironment to be followed. On this clone itself: Its antigen remains unidentified. Per-base qualities were not stored, and no clone one base away is much larger.

Library preparation employed the immunoSEQ multiplex PCR assay. TCRdb took this table from immuneACCESS and kept in-frame rearrangements with V and J called. Such tables lack part of the clones; where checked against another copy, unresolved V genes explain under half of the gap, and the rest is unexplained. The sample profile shows under 6,500 clones; 65% to 90% of them were found once. The ten largest clones represent under 6.5% of the sample. V is clipped by 0 bases and J by 4 bases, and the sequence between their germline boundaries is 12 bases long. The CDR3 runs 15 amino acids, cysteine and phenylalanine included. Left in the record is the CDR3 DNA by itself, 45 bases read in frame from the first base. The germline V gene yields MGHRA for CDR1 and YSYEKL for CDR2. The research as a whole found: Expansion of candidate HPV-specific clones and E7-related TCR motifs was observed in the tumor microenvironment during treatment, whereas no such expansion was observed for non-HPV-specific T cells. In HPV16-positive patients, expansion of HPV-responsive T cells during chemoradiotherapy was found to be associated with improved recurrence-free survival. The functional definition of HPV-specific T cells was derived from only a couple of HPV16-positive patients, and the survival association was reported for HPV16-positive patients.

The specimen was tumor tissue, collected from a patient who underwent chemoradiotherapy. The chain uses TRBV4-1 and TRBJ1-1, with the D gene not clear enough to name. This clonotype originated in a human donor with HPV-associated anogenital cancer. The CDR3: CASSQDMAGFTEAFF. The nucleotides read TGCGCCAGCAGCCAAGATATGGCGGGGTTCACTGAAGCTTTCTTT.